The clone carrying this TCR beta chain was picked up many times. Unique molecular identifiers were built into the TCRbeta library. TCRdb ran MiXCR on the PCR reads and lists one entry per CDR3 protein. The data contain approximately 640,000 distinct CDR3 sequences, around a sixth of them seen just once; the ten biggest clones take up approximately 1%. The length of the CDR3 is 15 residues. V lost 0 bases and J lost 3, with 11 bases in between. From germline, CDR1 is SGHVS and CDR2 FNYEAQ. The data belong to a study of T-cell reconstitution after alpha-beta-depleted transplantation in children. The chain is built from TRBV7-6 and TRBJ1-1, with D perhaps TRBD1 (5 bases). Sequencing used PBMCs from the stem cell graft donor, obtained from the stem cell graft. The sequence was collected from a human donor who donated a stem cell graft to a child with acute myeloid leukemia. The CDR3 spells CASSLARDGYTEAFF. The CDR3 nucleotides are TGTGCCAGCAGCTTAGCGCGGGACGGATACACTGAAGCTTTCTTT.